These 21 T cell receptor beta chains came from one sample sequenced in a study of CD8+CD57+ T cells in acquired aplastic anemia. Both TCR beta VDJ combination and CDR3 sequence profiling were carried out. Genomic DNA was the template for this profiling. TCRdb processed the reads anew with MiXCR; each CDR3 protein has one entry. The data hold some 68,000 distinct CDR3 sequences, with approximately 54% observed a single time. The sample comprised sorted CD4+, CD8+, or CD8+CD57+ T cells (not recorded which) from PBMCs. These receptors originate from a human donor in good health, serving as a control.

Remarks on this clonotype: The junction does not match germline at one end; this may be a read error. CDR3 sequence (DNA): TGCGCCACCTCGAACGGGGGCGGGCAGTACTTC. It codes for CATSNGGGQYF. V usage is TRBV12-3 or TRBV12-4 and J usage is TRBJ2-7; D possibly matches TRBD1 or TRBD2 (6 bases each). The CDR3 contains 11 residues.

The sample holds a few counts of this clonotype. This chain links TRBV19 with TRBJ2-7; no clear D gene. The CDR3 runs 13 residues. V was clipped by 4 bases and J by 0 bases, with 7 bases between them. Germline V CDR1 and CDR2: LNHDA, SQIVND (reference sequence). The CDR3 DNA is TGTGCCAGTAGTACTATATCCTCCTACGAGCAGTACTTC. Protein sequence: CASSTISSYEQYF. Supplemented by reference TRBV19 and TRBJ2-7, the full variable domain reads DGGITQSPKYLFRKEGQNVTLSCEQNLNHDAMYWYRQDPGQGLRLIYYSQIVNDFQKGDIAEGYSVSREKKESFPLTVTSAQKNPTAFYLCASSTISSYEQYFGPGTRLTVT.

In its sample, this clonotype ranks as medium-sized. This chain uses TRBV2 with TRBJ2-7, with D possibly TRBD2 on 5 matching bases. Germline V gene sequence: CDR1 SNHLY, CDR2 FYNNEI. V was cut by 5 bases and J by 0 bases, with 11 bases left in between. The CDR3 loop spans 14 amino acids. In DNA, the CDR3 is TGTGCCAGCAGTATACCGGGGAGCTCCTACGAGCAGTACTTC. This codes for CASSIPGSSYEQYF.

This sequence joins TRBV24-1 and TRBJ2-3; no reliable D call. V lost 4 bases and J lost 1, with 5 bases in between. This CDR3 is 13 amino acids long. CDR1 is KGHDR, CDR2 SFDVKD, per germline. In nucleotides, the CDR3 is TGTGCCACCAGTGACCATGGCACAGATACGCAGTATTTT. Translating it yields CATSDHGTDTQYF.

This clonotype was seen ten or more times. This sequence joins TRBV12-5 and TRBJ2-2; D remains unclear. Germline CDR1 is LGHNT and CDR2 is FRNRAP. The CDR3 is 16 amino acids. V was pared by 0 bases and J by 1 base, with 9 bases between. CDR3 nucleotide sequence: TGTGCTAGTGGTTTGGTACGACCGGGGAACACCGGGGAGCTGTTTTTT. This translates into CASGLVRPGNTGELFF. The entire variable domain, with the rest obtained from reference TRBV12-5 and TRBJ2-2, is as follows: DARVTQTPRHKVTEMGQEVTMRCQPILGHNTVFWYRQTMMQGLELLAYFRNRAPLDDSGMPKDRFSAEMPDATLATLKIQPSEPRDSAVYFCASGLVRPGNTGELFFGEGSRLTVL.

The DNA for the CDR3 is TGTGCCAGCAGCTTAGCGGGAGACAGAGGGTACTTC. Translation gives CASSLAGDRGYF. This chain uses TRBV7-2 with TRBJ2-4; the D gene could be TRBD1 or TRBD2 (5 bases each). V lost 0 bases, J lost 15 bases, and 12 bases lay in between. The germline V gene encodes CDR1 SGHTA and CDR2 FQGNSA. The CDR3 contains 12 residues.

This clonotype was counted only a few times. The J gene is TRBJ2-1, the V gene TRBV3-1; the match to TRBD2 covers 12 bases. This CDR3 has 17 residues. With V trimmed by 0 bases and J by 6 bases, 6 bases remained unmatched. The germline V gene encodes CDR1 LGHDT and CDR2 YNNKEL (reference sequence). CDR3 in amino acids: CASSQERTSGVLNEQFF. The CDR3 DNA reads TGTGCCAGCAGCCAAGAAAGGACTAGCGGGGTGCTCAATGAGCAGTTCTTC.

This clonotype appeared a few times. The V gene is TRBV10-1, the J gene TRBJ1-5; D gene ambiguous. The germline CDR1 and CDR2 sequences are WNHNN and SYGVQD (reference sequence). This CDR3 contains 12 residues. The ends were cut back, 3 bases at V and 8 bases at J, with 8 bases in the middle. The CDR3 DNA is TGCGCCAGCAGTGACCCCGGGAAGCCCCAGCATTTT. Amino acid sequence: CASSDPGKPQHF.

The sample holds many counts of this clonotype. The chain uses TRBV5-5 and TRBJ2-7; D ambiguous. In germline, CDR1 is SGHKS, CDR2 YYEKEE (reference sequence). This CDR3 spans 13 amino acids. V was cut by 1 base and J by 2 bases, with 7 bases left in between. CDR3 amino acids: CASSLLAPYEQYF. DNA for the CDR3: TGTGCCAGCAGCTTGTTGGCGCCCTACGAGCAGTACTTC.

Ten or more counts support this clonotype. The J gene is TRBJ1-1, the V gene TRBV12-3 or TRBV12-4; the D gene is possibly TRBD1 (5 bases). V lost 0 bases, J lost 0 bases, and 8 bases lay in between. CDR3 length: 15 residues. In nucleotides, the CDR3 is TGTGCCAGCAGTTTAGCGGGGCTCATGAACACTGAAGCTTTCTTT. Translated, it gives CASSLAGLMNTEAFF.

This clonotype was found many times. The chain couples TRBV19 to TRBJ2-5; TRBD2 matches at 8 bases. CDR1 is LNHDA, CDR2 SQIVND, per germline (reference sequence). V was pared by 6 bases and J by 5 bases, with 11 bases of the junction left unmatched. The CDR3 has 15 amino acids. The CDR3 loop is CASSPGGGPGETQYF. The CDR3, as DNA: TGTGCCAGTAGCCCCGGGGGGGGGCCGGGGGAGACCCAGTACTTC.

This chain connects TRBV11-1 to TRBJ1-1, with D unclear. V lost 3 bases and J 3 bases, leaving 17 bases between the germline ends. CDR1 and CDR2 (germline): SGHAT, FQDESV (reference sequence). The CDR3 covers 16 residues. The CDR3 is CASSFLSFGRDTEAFF. The CDR3 DNA is TGTGCCAGCAGCTTCTTGTCATTCGGTCGCGACACTGAAGCTTTCTTT.

This chain links TRBV25-1 with TRBJ1-4; D possibly corresponds to TRBD1 (5 bases). V was cut by 3 bases and J by 4 bases, with 15 bases left in between. Germline CDR1 and CDR2: MGHDK and SYGVNS. This CDR3 is built from 16 residues. As DNA, the CDR3 is TGTGCCAGCAGTGAGTACACGACAGTGTTTAATGAAAAACTGTTTTTT. Translating it yields CASSEYTTVFNEKLFF.

V is TRBV25-1 and J is TRBJ2-1; TRBD1 agrees at 7 bases. Trimming removed 4 bases from V and 5 bases from J; junction bases left unmatched: 17. This CDR3 contains 18 residues. Per germline, CDR1 MGHDK and CDR2 SYGVNS. The CDR3 DNA follows: TGTGCCAGCAGTGGCGACTTCCCGGGACAGCATGTTAACAATGAGCAGTTCTTC. Encoded protein: CASSGDFPGQHVNNEQFF.

A few counts support this clonotype. V usage is TRBV7-6 and J usage is TRBJ1-6; possible D gene TRBD1, 6 bases. The CDR3 has 12 amino acids. Germline loops: CDR1 SGHVS, CDR2 FNYEAQ. The V end lost 4 bases, the J end lost 10 bases, and 8 bases lay between the germline ends. The CDR3 DNA reads TGTGCCAGCAGCTCAGGGGAATCACCCCTCCACTTT. It translates to CASSSGESPLHF. The whole variable domain, remainder taken from reference TRBV7-6 and TRBJ1-6, is GAGVSQSPRYKVTKRGQDVALRCDPISGHVSLYWYRQALGQGPEFLTYFNYEAQQDKSGLPNDRFSAERPEGSISTLTIQRTEQRDSAMYRCASSSGESPLHFGNGTRLTVT.

This chain joins TRBV7-8 and TRBJ2-2; D is perhaps TRBD2 (7 bases). CDR1 SGHVS and CDR2 FQNEAQ come from the germline V gene. V dropped 5 bases and J dropped 9 bases, with 16 bases sitting between them. The CDR3 runs to 14 residues. In nucleotides, the CDR3 is TGTGCCAGCAGCCTTGGGGGGGCAGGCAGGGAGCTGTTTTTT. Its protein product is CASSLGGAGRELFF.

The chain is built from TRBV7-9 and TRBJ2-7; D remains unclear. The CDR3 is 8 residues long. The V gene lost 5 bases and the J gene lost 8 bases, with 1 base spanning the gap. CDR1 is SEHNR and CDR2 is FQNEAQ in the germline V gene (reference sequence). CDR3 amino acids: CASSQQYF. DNA of the CDR3: TGTGCCAGCAGCCAGCAGTACTTC.

By frequency in the sample, this clonotype is medium-sized (0.01 to 0.1%). CDR3 nucleotides: TGTGCCAGTAACGCAGGGGGCCTTTCACCCCTCCACTTT. It codes for CASNAGGLSPLHF. V and J are TRBV19 and TRBJ1-6; TRBD1 agrees at 8 bases. Trimming took 7 bases from V and 9 from J; bases not matched to a gene: 5. Per germline, CDR1 LNHDA and CDR2 SQIVND (reference sequence). CDR3 size: 13 residues.

The V gene is TRBV2, the J gene TRBJ1-5, with TRBD1 as a possible D gene (5 bases). CDR1 is SNHLY, CDR2 FYNNEI, per germline. V lost 2 bases, J lost 2 bases, and 10 bases lay in between. The CDR3 runs to 15 residues. CDR3 nucleotides: TGTGCCAGCAGTGAAAGGCAGGGTGGCAATCAGCCCCAGCATTTT. This gives the protein CASSERQGGNQPQHF.

This clonotype was recorded many times. The rearrangement uses TRBV7-6 and TRBJ2-2; D remains unclear. Germline V gene data show CDR1 as SGHVS and CDR2 as FNYEAQ. Trimming cost V 7 bases and J 0 bases, with 15 bases left between them. The CDR3 runs to 16 residues. CDR3 nucleotides: TGTGCCAGCAACTTCCCCTGGGCGCCGAACACCGGGGAGCTGTTTTTT. This gives the protein CASNFPWAPNTGELFF. Variable domain in full (rest from reference TRBV7-6 and TRBJ2-2): GAGVSQSPRYKVTKRGQDVALRCDPISGHVSLYWYRQALGQGPEFLTYFNYEAQQDKSGLPNDRFSAERPEGSISTLTIQRTEQRDSAMYRCASNFPWAPNTGELFFGEGSRLTVL.

This clonotype has a count of ten or more. The chain employs TRBV30 and TRBJ2-1; D is ambiguous. Trimming took 2 bases from V and 5 from J, leaving 13 bases between them. CDR3 length: 14 residues. The germline V gene has CDR1 GTSNPN and CDR2 SVGIG (reference sequence). The CDR3 DNA follows: TGTGCCTGGAGTTGGGCTAGGACGCACAATGAGCAGTTCTTC. It specifies CAWSWARTHNEQFF. Complete variable domain (other parts from reference TRBV30 and TRBJ2-1): SQTIHQWPATLVQPVGSPLSLECTVEGTSNPNLYWYRQAAGRGLQLLFYSVGIGQISSEVPQNLSASRPQDRQFILSSKKLLLSDSGFYLCAWSWARTHNEQFFGPGTRLTVL.